This T cell receptor (beta chain) comes out of a study of CD8 T cells in Susac syndrome. This clonotype was seen a handful of times. Sequencing of TCR beta was undertaken in CD8+ and CD4+ T cells derived from blood. The patients serving as multiple sclerosis controls were treatment-naive. They had stable or active relapsing-remitting disease and fulfilled revised McDonald criteria. Negative isolation yielded CD8+ and CD4+ T cells; FACS enriched TEMRA cells. The germline gives CDR1 SGHKS, CDR2 YYEKEE (reference sequence). The CDR3 consists of 16 residues. Trimming removed 4 bases from V and 3 bases from J, with 16 bases in between. RNA in amounts of roughly 0.5 to 1 ug was reverse transcribed with random hexamers. Amplification of TCR beta CDR3 across 54 Vbeta and 13 Jbeta was performed with immunoSEQ multiplex PCR. Each CDR3 protein is one row after TCRdb ran MiXCR on the immunoSEQ multiplex PCR reads. The sample has approximately 300,000 distinct CDR3 sequences, about 82% seen once.

The rearrangement joins TRBV5-5 to TRBJ1-4; no definite D call. The receptor was isolated from a human donor with multiple sclerosis. Sequenced: CD8+ T cells from PBMCs. In DNA form, the CDR3 reads TGTGCCAGCAGCCGGAATCCCCTGGGAGCTAATGAAAAACTGTTTTTT. The encoded protein is CASSRNPLGANEKLFF.